This is a list of T cell receptor beta chains from one sample in a study of cytomegalovirus exposure and HLA in healthy donors. The data were produced by immunoSEQ multiplex PCR, yet TCRdb's version contains in-frame clones alone and is incomplete. In the table there are roughly 160,000 clones, roughly 80% of which are singletons. Sequencing was done on a sample of PBMCs. The receptors stem from a man aged 50 to 60 in good health and CMV-seropositive. Both conserved end residues are part of each CDR3.

v_call	j_call	cdr3_aa
TRBV11-2	TRBJ2-1	CASSKWTGISHNEQFF
TRBV5-1	TRBJ1-5	CASSTGGTGNQPQHF
TRBV7-6	TRBJ1-1	CASSPQDVNTEAFF
TRBV7-2	TRBJ2-3	CASTLSRGTDTQYF
TRBV4-2	TRBJ1-2	CASSQPLAEVNYGYTF
TRBV14	TRBJ1-2	CASSQDGSSYTF
TRBV7-2	TRBJ2-3	CASSSGTGSDTQYF
TRBV6-5	TRBJ2-1	CASRGLTSYNEQFF
TRBV19	TRBJ1-1	CASSIPRNPGQLNTEAFF
TRBV7-7	TRBJ2-2	CASSAGVTGELFF
TRBV19	TRBJ2-7	CASSGRDITYEQYF
TRBV2	TRBJ2-7	CASRADSAYEQYF
TRBV15	TRBJ1-1	CATSSLTGINTEAFF
TRBV6-6	TRBJ1-3	CACNAPGGSGNTIYF
TRBV28	TRBJ2-7	CASRNSGRSYEQYF
TRBV5-1	TRBJ2-5	CASSSNTGSQETQYF
TRBV28	TRBJ2-1	CASSFRQDPRDEQFF
TRBV30	TRBJ2-3	CACHTGGLSTDTQYF
TRBV28	TRBJ2-7	CASRTPGQGYEQYF
TRBV11-2	TRBJ1-1	CAIQGQGGTEAFF
TRBV5-1	TRBJ2-5	CASSSGGVQETQYF
TRBV4-1	TRBJ1-5	CASSREQGIQPQHF
TRBV4-2	TRBJ2-7	CASSQTGYEQYF
TRBV19	TRBJ1-1	CASTLGAGPNTEAFF
TRBV10-3	TRBJ2-7	CAISDSGTGNDEQYF
TRBV19	TRBJ1-5	CATTETGVVSNQPQHF
TRBV7-2	TRBJ1-2	CASSLAGQGDGYTF
TRBV19	TRBJ1-4	CASTIGGWTDEKLFF
TRBV4-2	TRBJ2-1	CASSFGTSGSPNEQFF